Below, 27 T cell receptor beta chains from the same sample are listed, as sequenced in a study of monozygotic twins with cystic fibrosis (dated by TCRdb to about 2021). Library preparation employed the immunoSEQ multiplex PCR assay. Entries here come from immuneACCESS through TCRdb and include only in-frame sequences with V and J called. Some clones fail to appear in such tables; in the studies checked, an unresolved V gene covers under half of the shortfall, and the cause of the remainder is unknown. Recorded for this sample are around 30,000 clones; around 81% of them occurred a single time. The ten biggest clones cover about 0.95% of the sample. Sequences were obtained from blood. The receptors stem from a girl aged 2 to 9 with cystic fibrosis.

DNA for the CDR3: TGCAGCGTTGAGAAGGGAGGGGACACTGAAGCTTTCTTT. Its translation: CSVEKGGDTEAFF. This rearrangement joins TRBV29-1 to TRBJ1-1; a weak D match, TRBD1 (5 bases). This CDR3 has 13 amino acids. From germline, CDR1 is SQVTM and CDR2 ANQGSEA. Trimming left V 3 bases short and J 3 bases short, with 11 bases between.

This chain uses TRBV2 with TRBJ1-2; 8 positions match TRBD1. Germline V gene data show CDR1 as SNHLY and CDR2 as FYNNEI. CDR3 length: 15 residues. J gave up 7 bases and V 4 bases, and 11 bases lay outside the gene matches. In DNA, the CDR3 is TGTGCCAGCAGTGTTGGGCAGGGGGCGTATCGTGGCTACACCTTC. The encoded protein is CASSVGQGAYRGYTF. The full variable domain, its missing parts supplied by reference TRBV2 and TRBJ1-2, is EPEVTQTPSHQVTQMGQEVILRCVPISNHLYFYWYRQILGQKVEFLVSFYNNEISEKSEIFDDQFSVERPDGSNFTLKIRSTKLEDSAMYFCASSVGQGAYRGYTFGSGTRLTVV.

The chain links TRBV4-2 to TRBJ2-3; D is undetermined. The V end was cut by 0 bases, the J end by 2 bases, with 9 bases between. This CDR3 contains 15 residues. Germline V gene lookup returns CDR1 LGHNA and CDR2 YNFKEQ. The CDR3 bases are TGTGCCAGCAGCCAAGACTCACAGAACACAGATACGCAGTATTTT. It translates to CASSQDSQNTDTQYF.

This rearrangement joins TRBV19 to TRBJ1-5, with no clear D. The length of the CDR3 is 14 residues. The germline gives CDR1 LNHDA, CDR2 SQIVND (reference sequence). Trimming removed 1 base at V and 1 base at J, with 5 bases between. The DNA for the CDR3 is TGTGCCAGTAGTATAGGTCGGAGCAATCAGCCCCAGCATTTT. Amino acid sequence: CASSIGRSNQPQHF.

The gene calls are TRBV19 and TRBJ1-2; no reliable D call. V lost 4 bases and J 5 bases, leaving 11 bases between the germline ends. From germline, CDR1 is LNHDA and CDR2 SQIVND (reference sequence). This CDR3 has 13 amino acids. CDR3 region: CASSSQADYGYTF. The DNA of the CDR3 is TGTGCCAGTAGTAGTCAGGCAGATTATGGCTACACCTTC.

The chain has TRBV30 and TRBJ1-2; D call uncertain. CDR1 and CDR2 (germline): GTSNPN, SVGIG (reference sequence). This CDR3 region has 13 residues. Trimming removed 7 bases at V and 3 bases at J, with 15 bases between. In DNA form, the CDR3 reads TGTGCCTCCGCGGTAGGGTCCCACTATGGCTACACCTTC. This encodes CASAVGSHYGYTF.

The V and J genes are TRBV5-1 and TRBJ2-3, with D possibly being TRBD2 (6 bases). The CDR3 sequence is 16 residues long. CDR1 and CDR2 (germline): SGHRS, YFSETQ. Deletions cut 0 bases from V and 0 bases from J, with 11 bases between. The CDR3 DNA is TGCGCCAGCAGCTTGGTCGGTGGGACTAGCACAGATACGCAGTATTTT. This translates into CASSLVGGTSTDTQYF.

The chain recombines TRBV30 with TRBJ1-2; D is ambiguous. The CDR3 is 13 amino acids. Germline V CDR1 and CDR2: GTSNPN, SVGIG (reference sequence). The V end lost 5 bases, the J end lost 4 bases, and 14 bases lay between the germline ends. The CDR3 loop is CAWEREIFYGYTF. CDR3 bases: TGTGCCTGGGAGAGGGAGATCTTCTATGGCTACACCTTC.

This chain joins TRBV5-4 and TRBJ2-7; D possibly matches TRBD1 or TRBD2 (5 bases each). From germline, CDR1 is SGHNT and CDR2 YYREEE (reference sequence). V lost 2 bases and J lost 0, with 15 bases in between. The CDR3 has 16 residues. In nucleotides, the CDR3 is TGTGCCAGCAGCTTTGGTGGCCGGGACGGCTCCTACGAGCAGTACTTC. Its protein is CASSFGGRDGSYEQYF. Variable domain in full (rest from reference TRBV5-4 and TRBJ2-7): ETGVTQSPTHLIKTRGQQVTLRCSSQSGHNTVSWYQQALGQGPQFIFQYYREEENGRGNFPPRFSGLQFPNYSSELNVNALELDDSALYLCASSFGGRDGSYEQYFGPGTRLTVT.

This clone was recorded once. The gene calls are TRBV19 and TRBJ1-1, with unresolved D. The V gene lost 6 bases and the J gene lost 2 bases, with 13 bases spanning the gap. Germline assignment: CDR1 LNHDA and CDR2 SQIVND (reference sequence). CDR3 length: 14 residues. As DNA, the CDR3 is TGTGCCAGTAGCTCATGGGCCGGAAACACTGAAGCTTTCTTT. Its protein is CASSSWAGNTEAFF.

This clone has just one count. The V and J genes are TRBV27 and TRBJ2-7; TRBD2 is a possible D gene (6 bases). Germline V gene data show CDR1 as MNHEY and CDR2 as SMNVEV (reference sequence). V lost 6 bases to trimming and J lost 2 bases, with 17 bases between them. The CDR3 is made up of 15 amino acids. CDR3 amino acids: CASRHTGRNPYEQYF. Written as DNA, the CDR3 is TGTGCCAGCAGACACACGGGGAGGAATCCCTACGAGCAGTACTTC.

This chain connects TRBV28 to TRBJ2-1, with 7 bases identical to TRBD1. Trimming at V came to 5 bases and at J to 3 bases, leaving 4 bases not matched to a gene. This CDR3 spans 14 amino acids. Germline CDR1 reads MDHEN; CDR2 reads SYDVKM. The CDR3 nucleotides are TGTGCCAGCAGTCTAGGGGGCGACTACAATGAGCAGTTCTTC. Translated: CASSLGGDYNEQFF.

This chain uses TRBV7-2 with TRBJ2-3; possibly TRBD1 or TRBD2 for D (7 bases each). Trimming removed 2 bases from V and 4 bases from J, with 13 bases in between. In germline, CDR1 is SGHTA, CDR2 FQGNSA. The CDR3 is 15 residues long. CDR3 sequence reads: CASSLRGGGPDTQYF. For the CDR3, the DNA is TGTGCCAGCAGCTTAAGGGGAGGGGGCCCAGATACGCAGTATTTT.

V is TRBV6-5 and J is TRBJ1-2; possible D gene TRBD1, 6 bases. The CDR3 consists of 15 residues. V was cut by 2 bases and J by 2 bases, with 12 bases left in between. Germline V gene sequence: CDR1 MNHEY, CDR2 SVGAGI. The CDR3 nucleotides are TGTGCCAGCAGTTACGATTGGGGGCAGAACTATGGCTACACCTTC. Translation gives CASSYDWGQNYGYTF.

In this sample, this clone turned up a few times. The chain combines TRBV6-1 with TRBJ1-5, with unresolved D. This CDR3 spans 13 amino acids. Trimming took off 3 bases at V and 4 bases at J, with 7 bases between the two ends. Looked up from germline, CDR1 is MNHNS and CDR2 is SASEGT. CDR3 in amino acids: CASSDKLNQPQHF. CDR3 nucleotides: TGTGCCAGCAGTGATAAACTTAATCAGCCCCAGCATTTT.

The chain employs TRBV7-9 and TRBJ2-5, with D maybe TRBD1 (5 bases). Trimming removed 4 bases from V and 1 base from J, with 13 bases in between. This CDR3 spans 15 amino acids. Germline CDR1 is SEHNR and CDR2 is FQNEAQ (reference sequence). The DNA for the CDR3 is TGTGCCAGCAGCTACAAGGAGCAGGGCCAAGAGACCCAGTACTTC. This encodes CASSYKEQGQETQYF.

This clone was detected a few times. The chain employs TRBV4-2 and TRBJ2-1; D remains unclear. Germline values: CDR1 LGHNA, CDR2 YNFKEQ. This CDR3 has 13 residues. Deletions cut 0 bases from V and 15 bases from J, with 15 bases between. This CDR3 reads CASSQETHSTLFF. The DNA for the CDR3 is TGTGCCAGCAGCCAAGAGACTCACTCGACGTTGTTCTTC.

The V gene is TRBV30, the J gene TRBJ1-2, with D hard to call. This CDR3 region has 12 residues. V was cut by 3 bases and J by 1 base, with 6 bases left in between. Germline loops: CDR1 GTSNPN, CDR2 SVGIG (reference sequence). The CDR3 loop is CAWRQINYGYTF. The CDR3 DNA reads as TGTGCCTGGAGGCAAATTAACTATGGCTACACCTTC.

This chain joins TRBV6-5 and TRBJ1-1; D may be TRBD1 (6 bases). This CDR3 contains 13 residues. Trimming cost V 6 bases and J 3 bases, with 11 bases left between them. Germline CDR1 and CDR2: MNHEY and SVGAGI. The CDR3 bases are TGTGCCAGCAGGCAGGGGTCATACACTGAAGCTTTCTTT. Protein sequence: CASRQGSYTEAFF.

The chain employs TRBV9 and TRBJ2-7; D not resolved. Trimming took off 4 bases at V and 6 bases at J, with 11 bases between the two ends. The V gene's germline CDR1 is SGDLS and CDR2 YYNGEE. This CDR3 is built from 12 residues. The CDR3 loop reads CASSSSPLEQYF. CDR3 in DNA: TGTGCCAGCAGCTCTAGTCCCCTCGAGCAGTACTTC. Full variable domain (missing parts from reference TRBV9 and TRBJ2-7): DSGVTQTPKHLITATGQRVTLRCSPRSGDLSVYWYQQSLDQGLQFLIQYYNGEERAKGNILERFSAQQFPDLHSELNLSSLELGDSALYFCASSSSPLEQYFGPGTRLTVT.

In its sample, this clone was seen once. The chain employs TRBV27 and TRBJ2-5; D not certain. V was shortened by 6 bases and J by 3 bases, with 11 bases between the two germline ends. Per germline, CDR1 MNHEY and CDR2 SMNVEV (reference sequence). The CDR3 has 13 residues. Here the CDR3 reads CASRPIDKETQYF. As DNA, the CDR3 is TGTGCCAGCAGGCCGATCGATAAAGAGACCCAGTACTTC.

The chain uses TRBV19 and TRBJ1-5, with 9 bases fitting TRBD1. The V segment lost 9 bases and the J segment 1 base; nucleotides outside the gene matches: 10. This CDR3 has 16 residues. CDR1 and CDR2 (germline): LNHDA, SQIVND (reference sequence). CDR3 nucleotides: TGTGCCAGCCGATTTACGGGACAGGGAAGCAATCAGCCCCAGCATTTT. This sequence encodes CASRFTGQGSNQPQHF.

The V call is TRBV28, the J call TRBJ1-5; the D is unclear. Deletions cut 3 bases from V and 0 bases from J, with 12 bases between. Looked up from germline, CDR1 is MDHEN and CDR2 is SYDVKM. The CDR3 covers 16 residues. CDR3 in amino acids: CASSFAAPNSNQPQHF. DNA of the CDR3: TGTGCCAGCAGTTTTGCAGCGCCAAATAGCAATCAGCCCCAGCATTTT.

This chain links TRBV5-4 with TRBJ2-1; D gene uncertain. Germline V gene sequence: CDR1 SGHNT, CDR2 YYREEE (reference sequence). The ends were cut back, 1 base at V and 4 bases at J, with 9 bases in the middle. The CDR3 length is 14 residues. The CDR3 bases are TGTGCCAGCAGCTTGTCTAGAAAGTACAATGAGCAGTTCTTC. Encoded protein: CASSLSRKYNEQFF. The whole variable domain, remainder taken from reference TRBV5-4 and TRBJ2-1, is ETGVTQSPTHLIKTRGQQVTLRCSSQSGHNTVSWYQQALGQGPQFIFQYYREEENGRGNFPPRFSGLQFPNYSSELNVNALELDDSALYLCASSLSRKYNEQFFGPGTRLTVL.

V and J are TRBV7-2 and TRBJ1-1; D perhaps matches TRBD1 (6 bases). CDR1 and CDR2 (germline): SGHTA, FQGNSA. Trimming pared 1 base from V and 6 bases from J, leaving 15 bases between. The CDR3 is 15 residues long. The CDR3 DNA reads TGTGCCAGCAGCTTAGTACGGGGGGCTGGGGCTGAAGCTTTCTTT. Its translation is CASSLVRGAGAEAFF.

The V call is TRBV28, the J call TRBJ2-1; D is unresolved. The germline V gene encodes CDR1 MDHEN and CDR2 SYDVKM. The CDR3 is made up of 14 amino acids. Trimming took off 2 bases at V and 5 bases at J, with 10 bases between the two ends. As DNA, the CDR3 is TGTGCCAGCAGTTTAGAACAAAGGAACAATGAGCAGTTCTTC. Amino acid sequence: CASSLEQRNNEQFF.

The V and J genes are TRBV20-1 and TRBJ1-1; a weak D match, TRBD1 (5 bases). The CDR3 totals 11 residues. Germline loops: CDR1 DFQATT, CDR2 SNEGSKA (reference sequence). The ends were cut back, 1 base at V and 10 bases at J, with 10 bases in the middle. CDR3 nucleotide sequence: TGCAGTGCTAGAGGGCGGGGCCCAGCTTTCTTT. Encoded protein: CSARGRGPAFF.